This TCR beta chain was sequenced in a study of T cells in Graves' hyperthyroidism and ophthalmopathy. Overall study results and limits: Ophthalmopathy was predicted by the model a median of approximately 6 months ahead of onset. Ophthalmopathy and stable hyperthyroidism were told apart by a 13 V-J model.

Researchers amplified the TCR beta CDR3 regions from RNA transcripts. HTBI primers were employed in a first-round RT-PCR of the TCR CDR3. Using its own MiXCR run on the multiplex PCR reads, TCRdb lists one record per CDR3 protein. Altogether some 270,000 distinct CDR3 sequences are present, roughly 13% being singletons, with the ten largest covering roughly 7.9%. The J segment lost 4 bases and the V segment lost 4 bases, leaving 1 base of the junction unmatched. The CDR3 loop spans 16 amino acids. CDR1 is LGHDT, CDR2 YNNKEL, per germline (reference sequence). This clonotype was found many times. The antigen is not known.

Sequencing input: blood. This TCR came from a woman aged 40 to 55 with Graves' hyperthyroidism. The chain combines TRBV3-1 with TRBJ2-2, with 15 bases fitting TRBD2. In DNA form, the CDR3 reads TGTGCCAGCAGCCGGGGACTAGCGGGAGGCACCGGGGAGCTGTTTTTT. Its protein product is CASSRGLAGGTGELFF. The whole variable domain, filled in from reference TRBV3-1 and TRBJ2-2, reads DTAVSQTPKYLVTQMGNDKSIKCEQNLGHDTMYWYKQDSKKFLKIMFSYNNKELIINETVPNRFSPKSPDKAHLNLHINSLELGDSAVYFCASSRGLAGGTGELFFGEGSRLTVL.